The sequence of this T cell receptor beta chain was determined in a study of blood T cell repertoires in COVID-19. CDR3 length: 17 amino acids. Trimming left V 0 bases short and J 0 bases short, with 12 bases between. Authors' analysis steps: Reference gene primer amplification gave nucleated cell count estimates. Produced via immunoSEQ multiplex PCR; TCRdb's table is partial and in-frame only. V, J and clone size are taken as reported in that table, and D and trimming were inferred from the DNA itself. The table lists 70,000 to 85,000 clones, 90% of them singletons. The chain uses TRBV23-1 and TRBJ1-5; no reliable D call. TRBV23-1 is filed as an ORF, its function uncertain. The sequencing input was peripheral blood. The origin of this receptor is a human donor in a cohort sampled during active COVID-19. The CDR3 region is CASSQSVQAYSNQPQHF. CDR3 bases: TGCGCCAGCAGTCAATCGGTCCAGGCTTATAGCAATCAGCCCCAGCATTTT.